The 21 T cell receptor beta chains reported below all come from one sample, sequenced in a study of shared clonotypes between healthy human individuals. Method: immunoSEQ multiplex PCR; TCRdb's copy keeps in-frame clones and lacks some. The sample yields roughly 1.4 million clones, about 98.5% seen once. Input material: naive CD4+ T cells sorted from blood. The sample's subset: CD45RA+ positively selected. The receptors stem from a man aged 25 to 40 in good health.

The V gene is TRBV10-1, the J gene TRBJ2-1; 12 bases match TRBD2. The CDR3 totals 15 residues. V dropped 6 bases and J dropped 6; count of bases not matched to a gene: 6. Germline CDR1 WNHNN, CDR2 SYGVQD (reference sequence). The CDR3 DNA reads TGCGCCAGCAGCCTAGCGGGAGGGCCGGTCAATGAGCAGTTCTTC. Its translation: CASSLAGGPVNEQFF.

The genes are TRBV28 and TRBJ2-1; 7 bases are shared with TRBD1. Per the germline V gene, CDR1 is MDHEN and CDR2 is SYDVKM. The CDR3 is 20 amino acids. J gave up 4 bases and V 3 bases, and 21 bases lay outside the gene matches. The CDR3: CASSFGPNRGRESLYNEQFF. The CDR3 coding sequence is TGTGCCAGCAGTTTTGGCCCAAACAGGGGTCGCGAGTCTTTATACAATGAGCAGTTCTTC. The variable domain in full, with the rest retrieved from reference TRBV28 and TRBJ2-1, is DVKVTQSSRYLVKRTGEKVFLECVQDMDHENMFWYRQDPGLGLRLIYFSYDVKMKEKGDIPEGYSVSREKKERFSLILESASTNQTSMYLCASSFGPNRGRESLYNEQFFGPGTRLTVL.

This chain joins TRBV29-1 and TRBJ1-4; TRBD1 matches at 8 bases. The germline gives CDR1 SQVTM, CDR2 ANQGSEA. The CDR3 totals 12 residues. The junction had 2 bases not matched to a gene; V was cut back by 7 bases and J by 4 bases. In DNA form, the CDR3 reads TGCAGCGGGGACAGGTTTAATGAAAAACTGTTTTTT. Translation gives CSGDRFNEKLFF. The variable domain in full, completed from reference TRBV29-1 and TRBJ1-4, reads SAVISQKPSRDICQRGTSLTIQCQVDSQVTMMFWYRQQPGQSLTLIATANQGSEATYESGFVIDKFPISRPNLTFSTLTVSNMSPEDSSIYLCSGDRFNEKLFFGSGTQLSVL.

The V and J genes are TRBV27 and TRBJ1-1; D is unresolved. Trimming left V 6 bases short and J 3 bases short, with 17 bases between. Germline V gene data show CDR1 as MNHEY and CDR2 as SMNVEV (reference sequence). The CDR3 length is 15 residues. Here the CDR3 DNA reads TGTGCCAGCAGCCGAAGGTTATGGGATCACACTGAAGCTTTCTTT. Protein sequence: CASSRRLWDHTEAFF.

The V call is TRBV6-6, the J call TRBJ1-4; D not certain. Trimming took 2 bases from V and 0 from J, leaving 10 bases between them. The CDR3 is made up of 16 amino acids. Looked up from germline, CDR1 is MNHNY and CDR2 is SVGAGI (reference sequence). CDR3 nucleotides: TGTGCCAGCAGTTACAGGACCGGGACAACTAATGAAAAACTGTTTTTT. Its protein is CASSYRTGTTNEKLFF.

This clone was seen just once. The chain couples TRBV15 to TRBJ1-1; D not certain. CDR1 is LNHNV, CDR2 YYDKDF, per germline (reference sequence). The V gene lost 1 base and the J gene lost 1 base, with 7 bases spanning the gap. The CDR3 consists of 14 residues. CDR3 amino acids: CATSRGHGNTEAFF. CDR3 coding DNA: TGTGCCACCAGCAGAGGACACGGGAACACTGAAGCTTTCTTT.

The CDR3: CASRGEQGTEAFF. CDR3 bases: TGTGCCAGCAGGGGTGAACAGGGGACTGAAGCTTTCTTT. This chain links TRBV2 with TRBJ1-1; 7 nucleotides line up with TRBD1. CDR1 is SNHLY, CDR2 FYNNEI, per germline. J was trimmed by 5 bases and V by 6 bases; bases with no gene match: 6. The CDR3 covers 13 residues. Based on the CDR3 plus reference TRBV2 and TRBJ1-1, the full variable domain is EPEVTQTPSHQVTQMGQEVILRCVPISNHLYFYWYRQILGQKVEFLVSFYNNEISEKSEIFDDQFSVERPDGSNFTLKIRSTKLEDSAMYFCASRGEQGTEAFFGQGTRLTVV.

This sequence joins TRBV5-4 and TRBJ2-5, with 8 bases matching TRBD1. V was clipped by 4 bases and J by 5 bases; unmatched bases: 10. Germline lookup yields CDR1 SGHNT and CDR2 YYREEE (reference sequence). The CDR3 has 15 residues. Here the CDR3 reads CASSPTGALGETQYF. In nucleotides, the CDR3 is TGTGCCAGCAGCCCGACAGGGGCCCTTGGGGAGACCCAGTACTTC.

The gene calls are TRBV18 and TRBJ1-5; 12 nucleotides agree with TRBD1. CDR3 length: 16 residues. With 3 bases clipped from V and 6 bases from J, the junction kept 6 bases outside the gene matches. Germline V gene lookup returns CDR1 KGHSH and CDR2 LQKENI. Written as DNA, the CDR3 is TGTGCCAGCTCACCGGGGACAGGGGGCCCGGGTCAGCCCCAGCATTTT. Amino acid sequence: CASSPGTGGPGQPQHF.

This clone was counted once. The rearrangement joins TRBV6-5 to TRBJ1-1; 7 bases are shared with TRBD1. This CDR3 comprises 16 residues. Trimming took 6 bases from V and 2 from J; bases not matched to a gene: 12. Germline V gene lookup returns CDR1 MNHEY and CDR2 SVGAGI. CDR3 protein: CASRYAPGQFNTEAFF. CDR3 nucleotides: TGTGCCAGCAGGTACGCCCCGGGACAGTTCAACACTGAAGCTTTCTTT.

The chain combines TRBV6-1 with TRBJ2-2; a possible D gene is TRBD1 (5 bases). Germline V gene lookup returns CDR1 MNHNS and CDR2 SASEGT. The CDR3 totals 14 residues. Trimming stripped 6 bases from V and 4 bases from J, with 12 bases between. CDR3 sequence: CASSADRPTGELFF. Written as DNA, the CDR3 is TGTGCCAGCAGCGCAGACAGACCCACCGGGGAGCTGTTTTTT.

The CDR3, as DNA: TGTGCCAGCAGTTACGCACTCCTCCAAGAGACCCAGTACTTC. Amino acids: CASSYALLQETQYF. This chain joins TRBV6-6 and TRBJ2-5; D is uncertain. The CDR3 is made up of 14 amino acids. The V and J ends lost 2 bases and 1 base respectively, with 8 bases between them. Germline V CDR1 and CDR2: MNHNY, SVGAGI (reference sequence).

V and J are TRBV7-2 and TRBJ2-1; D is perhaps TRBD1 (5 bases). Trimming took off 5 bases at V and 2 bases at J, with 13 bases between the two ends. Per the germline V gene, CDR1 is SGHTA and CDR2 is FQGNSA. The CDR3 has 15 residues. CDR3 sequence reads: CASSRVQGTYNEQFF. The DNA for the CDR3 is TGTGCCAGCAGCCGCGTCCAGGGCACCTACAATGAGCAGTTCTTC.

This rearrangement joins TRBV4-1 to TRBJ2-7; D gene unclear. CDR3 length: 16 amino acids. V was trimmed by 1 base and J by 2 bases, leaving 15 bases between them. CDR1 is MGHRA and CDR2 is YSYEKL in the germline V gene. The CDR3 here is CASSQVVAVITYEQYF. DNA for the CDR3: TGCGCCAGCAGCCAAGTCGTGGCAGTGATAACCTACGAGCAGTACTTC.

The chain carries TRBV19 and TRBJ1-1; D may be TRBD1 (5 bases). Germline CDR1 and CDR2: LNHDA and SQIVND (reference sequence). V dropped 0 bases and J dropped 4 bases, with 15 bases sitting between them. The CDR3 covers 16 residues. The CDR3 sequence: CASSIDVQGGSTEAFF. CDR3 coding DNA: TGTGCCAGTAGTATAGATGTCCAGGGAGGGAGCACTGAAGCTTTCTTT.

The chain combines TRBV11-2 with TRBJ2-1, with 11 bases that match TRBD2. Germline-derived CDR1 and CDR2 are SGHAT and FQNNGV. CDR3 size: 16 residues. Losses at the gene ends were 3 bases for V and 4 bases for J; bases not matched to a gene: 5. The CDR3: CASSLGLAEGYNEQFF. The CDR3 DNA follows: TGTGCCAGCAGCTTGGGACTAGCGGAGGGGTACAATGAGCAGTTCTTC. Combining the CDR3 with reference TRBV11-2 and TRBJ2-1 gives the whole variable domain EAGVAQSPRYKIIEKRQSVAFWCNPISGHATLYWYQQILGQGPKLLIQFQNNGVVDDSQLPKDRFSAERLKGVDSTLKIQPAKLEDSAVYLCASSLGLAEGYNEQFFGPGTRLTVL.

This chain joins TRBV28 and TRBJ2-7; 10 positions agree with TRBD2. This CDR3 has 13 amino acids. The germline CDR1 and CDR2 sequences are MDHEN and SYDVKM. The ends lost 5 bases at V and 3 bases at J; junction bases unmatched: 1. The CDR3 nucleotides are TGTGCCAGCAGTACTAGCGGGATCTACGAGCAGTACTTC. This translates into CASSTSGIYEQYF.

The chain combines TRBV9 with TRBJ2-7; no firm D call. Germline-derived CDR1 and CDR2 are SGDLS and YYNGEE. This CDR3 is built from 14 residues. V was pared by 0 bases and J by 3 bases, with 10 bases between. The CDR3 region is CASSVAIIGYEQYF. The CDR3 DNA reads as TGTGCCAGCAGCGTAGCTATTATCGGCTACGAGCAGTACTTC.

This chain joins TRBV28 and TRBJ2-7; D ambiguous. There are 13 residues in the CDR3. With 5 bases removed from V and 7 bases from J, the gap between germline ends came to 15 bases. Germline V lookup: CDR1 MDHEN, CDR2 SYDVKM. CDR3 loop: CASSIGPKPEQYF. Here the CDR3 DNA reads TGTGCCAGCAGTATCGGACCCAAACCTGAGCAGTACTTC.

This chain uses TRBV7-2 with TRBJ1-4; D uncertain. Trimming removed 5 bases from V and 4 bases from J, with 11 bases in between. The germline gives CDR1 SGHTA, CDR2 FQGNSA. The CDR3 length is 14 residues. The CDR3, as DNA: TGTGCCAGCAGCAGGGATAGCCTTAATGAAAAACTGTTTTTT. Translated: CASSRDSLNEKLFF.

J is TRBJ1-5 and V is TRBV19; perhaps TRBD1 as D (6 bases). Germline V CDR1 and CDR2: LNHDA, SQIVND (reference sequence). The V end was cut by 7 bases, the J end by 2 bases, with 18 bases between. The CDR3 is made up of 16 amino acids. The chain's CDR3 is CASTITGKGGNQPQHF. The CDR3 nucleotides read TGTGCCAGTACCATAACAGGGAAGGGAGGCAATCAGCCCCAGCATTTT.